Listed below are T cell receptor beta chains from one sample, sequenced in a study of HIV-infected patients and healthy controls. TCRdb re-called the 5' RACE reads through MiXCR, storing one row per CDR3 protein. The repertoire holds under 20,000 distinct CDR3 sequences, about 8.9% seen once, with roughly 2.6% in the top ten. Sequencing input: blood. These receptors were collected from an adult in good health. Each CDR3 is given with its conserved first and last residue. Fields, in order: J gene, clone size, V gene, D gene, CDR3 DNA, CDR3 protein. The D gene is left open where the match is weak. Clone size is given for some rows only: seen once, a few or many times, or a class if the clone is expanded.

j_gene: TRBJ1-6; abundance: many; v_gene: TRBV12-3/TRBV12-4; d_gene: TRBD1; CDR3nt: TGTGCCAGCAGTGGGGGACAGGTCTATAATTCACCCCTCCACTTT; CDR3aa: CASSGGQVYNSPLHF
j_gene: TRBJ2-1; abundance: medium-sized; v_gene: TRBV4-2; d_gene: TRBD2; CDR3nt: TGTGCCAGCAGCCCGACTAGCGGGAGGGGCCGGGATGAGCAGTTCTTC; CDR3aa: CASSPTSGRGRDEQFF
j_gene: TRBJ2-1; abundance: many; v_gene: TRBV29-1; d_gene: -; CDR3nt: TGCAGCGTAGCCCTTCTTGATAACAATGAGCAGTTCTTC; CDR3aa: CSVALLDNNEQFF
j_gene: TRBJ2-3; abundance: many; v_gene: TRBV24-1; d_gene: -; CDR3nt: TGTGCCACCAGTGATTTTAATAGCAACCAAGATACGCAGTATTTT; CDR3aa: CATSDFNSNQDTQYF
j_gene: TRBJ1-1; abundance: -; v_gene: TRBV29-1; d_gene: -; CDR3nt: TGCAGCGTAGCAAACAGGGCCGGCACTGAAGCTTTCTTT; CDR3aa: CSVANRAGTEAFF
j_gene: TRBJ1-5; abundance: many; v_gene: TRBV6-1; d_gene: -; CDR3nt: TGTGCCAGCAGTGGAGGGAATAGCGGTCAGCATCAGCCCCAGCATTTT; CDR3aa: CASSGGNSGQHQPQHF
j_gene: TRBJ1-2; abundance: many; v_gene: TRBV28; d_gene: -; CDR3nt: TGTGCCAGCAGTTTGGGGGGGTACTATGGCTACACCTTC; CDR3aa: CASSLGGYYGYTF
j_gene: TRBJ2-4; abundance: many; v_gene: TRBV5-5; d_gene: -; CDR3nt: TGTGCCAGCAGCTTGTCCCCCCCCCTGACAAAAAACATTCAGTACTTC; CDR3aa: CASSLSPPLTKNIQYF
j_gene: TRBJ1-4; abundance: many; v_gene: TRBV7-3; d_gene: -; CDR3nt: TGTGCCAGCAGCTTAACGGAGAATGAAAAACTGTTTTTT; CDR3aa: CASSLTENEKLFF
j_gene: TRBJ1-1; abundance: many; v_gene: TRBV2; d_gene: TRBD1; CDR3nt: TGTGCCAGCAGCCCGACAGGGTTAACTGAAGCTTTCTTT; CDR3aa: CASSPTGLTEAFF
j_gene: TRBJ2-1; abundance: many; v_gene: TRBV20-1; d_gene: TRBD2; CDR3nt: TGCAGTGCCCAGGGACTAGCGGGAAGTGTCTACAATGAGCAGTTCTTC; CDR3aa: CSAQGLAGSVYNEQFF
j_gene: TRBJ2-3; abundance: many; v_gene: TRBV28; d_gene: TRBD1; CDR3nt: TGTGCCAGCAGTCCATGGGGACAGGGTAAAGATACGCAGTATTTT; CDR3aa: CASSPWGQGKDTQYF
j_gene: TRBJ2-3; abundance: -; v_gene: TRBV4-3; d_gene: TRBD2; CDR3nt: TGCGCCAGCAGCCAGTGGACTAGCGGTGCAGATACGCAGTATTTT; CDR3aa: CASSQWTSGADTQYF
j_gene: TRBJ2-5; abundance: many; v_gene: TRBV6-5; d_gene: TRBD2; CDR3nt: TGTGCCAGCAGTTACTCCAAACTAGCGGGGATAAAAGAGACCCAGTACTTC; CDR3aa: CASSYSKLAGIKETQYF
j_gene: TRBJ1-2; abundance: many; v_gene: TRBV7-2; d_gene: -; CDR3nt: TGTGCCAGCAGCTTTGGGGGTATGGTGGGAGGCTACACCTTC; CDR3aa: CASSFGGMVGGYTF
j_gene: TRBJ2-3; abundance: many; v_gene: TRBV6-4; d_gene: TRBD2; CDR3nt: TGTGCCAGCAGCGAATCTAGCGGGAGTTCAGATACGCAGTATTTT; CDR3aa: CASSESSGSSDTQYF
j_gene: TRBJ1-4; abundance: few; v_gene: TRBV6-5; d_gene: -; CDR3nt: TGTGCCAGCAGTTACTCGATATCCGGGATTTCAACTAATGAAAAACTGTTTTTT; CDR3aa: CASSYSISGISTNEKLFF
j_gene: TRBJ1-2; abundance: many; v_gene: TRBV6-5; d_gene: -; CDR3nt: TGTGCCAGCAGACTCGCCTCCACGGACAGCTATGGCTACACCTTC; CDR3aa: CASRLASTDSYGYTF
j_gene: TRBJ1-1; abundance: few; v_gene: TRBV6-5; d_gene: -; CDR3nt: TGTGCCAGCAGTATCACCGGACAGATGAACACTGAAGCTTTCTTT; CDR3aa: CASSITGQMNTEAFF
j_gene: TRBJ1-5; abundance: many; v_gene: TRBV28; d_gene: -; CDR3nt: TGTGCCAGCAGTTTCAGGGGCGATTACAATCAGCCCCAGCATTTT; CDR3aa: CASSFRGDYNQPQHF
j_gene: TRBJ2-1; abundance: -; v_gene: TRBV27; d_gene: TRBD2; CDR3nt: TGTGCCAGCAGTTTCCTGGTCCGGGGGGTCGATGAGCAGTTCTTC; CDR3aa: CASSFLVRGVDEQFF
j_gene: TRBJ2-4; abundance: many; v_gene: TRBV12-3/TRBV12-4; d_gene: -; CDR3nt: TGTGCCAGCAGTCTGACGGTAGCCAAAAACATTCAGTACTTC; CDR3aa: CASSLTVAKNIQYF
j_gene: TRBJ1-1; abundance: many; v_gene: TRBV29-1; d_gene: -; CDR3nt: TGCAGCGTCCGCAACCCAGGTCAGGGGGAAGCTTTCTTT; CDR3aa: CSVRNPGQGEAFF
j_gene: TRBJ1-5; abundance: many; v_gene: TRBV16; d_gene: -; CDR3nt: TGTGCCAGCAGCCAACCCCCGGGCTATAGCAATCAGCCCCAGCATTTT; CDR3aa: CASSQPPGYSNQPQHF
j_gene: TRBJ1-1; abundance: many; v_gene: TRBV5-1; d_gene: TRBD1; CDR3nt: TGCGCCAGCAGCTTGGCCGCAGGGGGCCGCAGCACTGAAGCTTTCTTT; CDR3aa: CASSLAAGGRSTEAFF
j_gene: TRBJ2-5; abundance: many; v_gene: TRBV29-1; d_gene: TRBD1; CDR3nt: TGCAGCGCGTGGACAGGGGCACAAGAGACCCAGTACTTC; CDR3aa: CSAWTGAQETQYF
j_gene: TRBJ1-1; abundance: once; v_gene: TRBV12-3/TRBV12-4; d_gene: TRBD1; CDR3nt: TGTGCCAGCAGCCACCGACAGGGGAACACTGAAGCTTTCTTT; CDR3aa: CASSHRQGNTEAFF
j_gene: TRBJ2-1; abundance: many; v_gene: TRBV2; d_gene: -; CDR3nt: TGTGCCAGCATATCTGGCGGGGTTGAGCAGTTCTTC; CDR3aa: CASISGGVEQFF
j_gene: TRBJ2-7; abundance: -; v_gene: TRBV6-5; d_gene: -; CDR3nt: TGTGCCAGCGGCAACGGGGACGGCCGGGGCGAGCAGTACTTC; CDR3aa: CASGNGDGRGEQYF
j_gene: TRBJ2-3; abundance: few; v_gene: TRBV5-1; d_gene: TRBD2; CDR3nt: TGCGCCAGCAGCTTCCGACTAGCGGGAGATGGAGATACGCAGTATTTT; CDR3aa: CASSFRLAGDGDTQYF
j_gene: TRBJ2-7; abundance: many; v_gene: TRBV5-4; d_gene: -; CDR3nt: TGTGCCAGCAGCCCCGAGGACGGGTCCTACGAGCAGTACTTC; CDR3aa: CASSPEDGSYEQYF
j_gene: TRBJ1-1; abundance: many; v_gene: TRBV4-3; d_gene: -; CDR3nt: TGCGCCAGCAGCCAAGAACCTTACCACAGGCCGTTGAACACTGAAGCTTTCTTT; CDR3aa: CASSQEPYHRPLNTEAFF
j_gene: TRBJ2-1; abundance: many; v_gene: TRBV29-1; d_gene: TRBD1; CDR3nt: TGCAGCGTTGTGACAGGGAAAGGGAATGAGCAGTTCTTC; CDR3aa: CSVVTGKGNEQFF
j_gene: TRBJ2-7; abundance: -; v_gene: TRBV18; d_gene: -; CDR3nt: TGTGCCAGCTCACCACCGCTCACAGCCCCTGAGTACTACGAGCAGTACTTC; CDR3aa: CASSPPLTAPEYYEQYF
j_gene: TRBJ2-1; abundance: few; v_gene: TRBV7-2; d_gene: TRBD2; CDR3nt: TGTGCCAGCAGCTCGAGGGGACTAGCGGGGGGAACCGCCCGACCTGGTACTGAGCAGTTCTTC; CDR3aa: CASSSRGLAGGTARPGTEQFF
j_gene: TRBJ2-5; abundance: -; v_gene: TRBV24-1; d_gene: -; CDR3nt: TGTGCCACCAGTGACCCACTAAAGACCCAGTACTTC; CDR3aa: CATSDPLKTQYF
j_gene: TRBJ2-1; abundance: many; v_gene: TRBV3-1; d_gene: TRBD2; CDR3nt: TGTGCCAGCAGCCAAGAGTCCAGCGGGACCCTTAGCTCCTACAATGAGCAGTTCTTC; CDR3aa: CASSQESSGTLSSYNEQFF
j_gene: TRBJ1-1; abundance: many; v_gene: TRBV20-1; d_gene: -; CDR3nt: TGCAGTGCTAGACCGGGGCCGGGTTCTGAAGCTTTCTTT; CDR3aa: CSARPGPGSEAFF
j_gene: TRBJ2-7; abundance: many; v_gene: TRBV7-2; d_gene: -; CDR3nt: TGTGCCAGCAGCGAAGGAAGGGGCTACGAGCAGTACTTC; CDR3aa: CASSEGRGYEQYF
j_gene: TRBJ1-3; abundance: many; v_gene: TRBV12-3/TRBV12-4; d_gene: -; CDR3nt: TGTGCCAGCAGTTTATATCCTCAAGGAAACACCATATATTTT; CDR3aa: CASSLYPQGNTIYF
j_gene: TRBJ2-7; abundance: many; v_gene: TRBV28; d_gene: TRBD2; CDR3nt: TGTGCCAGCAGTTTGTCAACCAGCGGGGGCTACGAGCAGTACTTC; CDR3aa: CASSLSTSGGYEQYF
j_gene: TRBJ2-2; abundance: many; v_gene: TRBV12-3/TRBV12-4; d_gene: TRBD1; CDR3nt: TGTGCCAGCAGTGACAGGGATACCGGGGAGCTGTTTTTT; CDR3aa: CASSDRDTGELFF
j_gene: TRBJ2-4; abundance: many; v_gene: TRBV12-3/TRBV12-4; d_gene: -; CDR3nt: TGTGCCAGCAGCCCGATTGGGGCCAAAAACATTCAGTACTTC; CDR3aa: CASSPIGAKNIQYF
j_gene: TRBJ2-1; abundance: many; v_gene: TRBV6-2/TRBV6-3; d_gene: -; CDR3nt: TGTGCCAGCAGCCTCCTCGCCGCCGGCGAGCAGTTCTTC; CDR3aa: CASSLLAAGEQFF